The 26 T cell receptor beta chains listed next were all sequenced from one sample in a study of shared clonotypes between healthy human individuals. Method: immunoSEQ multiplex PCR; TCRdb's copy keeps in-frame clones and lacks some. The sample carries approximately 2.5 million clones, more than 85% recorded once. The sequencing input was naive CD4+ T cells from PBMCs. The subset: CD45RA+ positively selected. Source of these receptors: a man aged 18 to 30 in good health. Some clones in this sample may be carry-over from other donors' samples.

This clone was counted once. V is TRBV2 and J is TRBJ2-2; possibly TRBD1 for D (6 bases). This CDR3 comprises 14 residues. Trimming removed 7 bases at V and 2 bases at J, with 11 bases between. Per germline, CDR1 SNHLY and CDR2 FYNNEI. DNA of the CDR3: TGTGCCAGCATCCTGGACAGAAACACCGGGGAGCTGTTTTTT. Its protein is CASILDRNTGELFF.

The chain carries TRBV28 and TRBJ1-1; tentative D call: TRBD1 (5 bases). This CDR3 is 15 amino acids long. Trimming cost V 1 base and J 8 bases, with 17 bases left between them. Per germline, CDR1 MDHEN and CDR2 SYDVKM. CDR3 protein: CASSLLGLLPREAFF. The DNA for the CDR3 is TGTGCCAGCAGTTTATTGGGACTCCTCCCGAGGGAAGCTTTCTTT. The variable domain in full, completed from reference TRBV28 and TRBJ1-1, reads DVKVTQSSRYLVKRTGEKVFLECVQDMDHENMFWYRQDPGLGLRLIYFSYDVKMKEKGDIPEGYSVSREKKERFSLILESASTNQTSMYLCASSLLGLLPREAFFGQGTRLTVV.

The CDR3 is CASSRQGRGDNEQFF. The CDR3 DNA follows: TGTGCCAGTAGTCGGCAGGGAAGAGGTGACAATGAGCAGTTCTTC. V gene TRBV19 combines with J gene TRBJ2-1; TRBD1 might be the D (5 bases). The CDR3 is 15 amino acids. CDR1 is LNHDA and CDR2 is SQIVND in the germline V gene (reference sequence). The ends were cut back, 5 bases at V and 5 bases at J, with 16 bases in the middle.

CDR3 sequence: CASSEYMGGAPLTVFF. For the CDR3, the DNA is TGTGCCAGCAGTGAATATATGGGGGGCGCACCATTGACAGTGTTCTTC. J is TRBJ2-1 and V is TRBV25-1; D possibly uses TRBD1 or TRBD2 (6 bases each). Germline V gene sequence: CDR1 MGHDK, CDR2 SYGVNS. V was trimmed by 0 bases and J by 15 bases, leaving 24 bases between them. The CDR3 is 16 amino acids.

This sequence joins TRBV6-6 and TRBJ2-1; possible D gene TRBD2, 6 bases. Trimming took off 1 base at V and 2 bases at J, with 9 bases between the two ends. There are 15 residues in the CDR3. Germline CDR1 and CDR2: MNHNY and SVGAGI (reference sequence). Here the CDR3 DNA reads TGTGCCAGCAGTTACTGGGGGGAGCCCTACAATGAGCAGTTCTTC. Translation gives CASSYWGEPYNEQFF.

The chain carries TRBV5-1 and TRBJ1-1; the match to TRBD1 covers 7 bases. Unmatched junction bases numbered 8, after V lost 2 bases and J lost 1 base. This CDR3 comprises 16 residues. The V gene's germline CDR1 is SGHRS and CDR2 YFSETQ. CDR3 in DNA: TGCGCCAGCAGCTTTATGTGGCCAGGGGGGAACACTGAAGCTTTCTTT. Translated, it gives CASSFMWPGGNTEAFF.

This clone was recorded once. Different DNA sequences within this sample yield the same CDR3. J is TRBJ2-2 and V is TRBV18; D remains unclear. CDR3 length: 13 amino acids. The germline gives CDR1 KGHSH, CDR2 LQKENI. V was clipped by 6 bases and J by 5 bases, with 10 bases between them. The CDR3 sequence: CASSPTYTGELFF. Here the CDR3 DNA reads TGTGCCAGCTCCCCTACATATACCGGGGAGCTGTTTTTT.

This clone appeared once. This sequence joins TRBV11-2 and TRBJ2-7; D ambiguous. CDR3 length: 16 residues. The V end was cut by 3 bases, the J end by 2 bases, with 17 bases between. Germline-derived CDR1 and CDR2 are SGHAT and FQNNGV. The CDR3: CASSLLGTRKTYEQYF. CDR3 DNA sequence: TGTGCCAGCAGCTTGCTCGGCACCCGAAAAACCTACGAGCAGTACTTC.

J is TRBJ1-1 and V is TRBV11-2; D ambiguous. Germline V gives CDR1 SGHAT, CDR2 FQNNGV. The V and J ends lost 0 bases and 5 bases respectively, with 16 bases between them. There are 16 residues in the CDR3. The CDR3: CASSLDPRQISTEAFF. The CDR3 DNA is TGTGCCAGCAGCTTAGATCCTCGGCAGATCTCAACTGAAGCTTTCTTT.

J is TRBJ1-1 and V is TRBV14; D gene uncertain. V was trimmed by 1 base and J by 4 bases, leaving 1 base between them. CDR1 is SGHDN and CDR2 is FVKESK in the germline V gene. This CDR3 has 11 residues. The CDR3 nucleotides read TGTGCCAGCAGCCAAGTCACTGAAGCTTTCTTT. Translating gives CASSQVTEAFF.

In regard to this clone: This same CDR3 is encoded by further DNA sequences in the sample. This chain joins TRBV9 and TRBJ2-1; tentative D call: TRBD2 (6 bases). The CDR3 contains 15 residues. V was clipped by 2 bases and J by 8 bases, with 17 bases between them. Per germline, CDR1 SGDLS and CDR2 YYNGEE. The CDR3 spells CASSVLGTGGDEQFF. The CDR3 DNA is TGTGCCAGCAGCGTCCTCGGGACCGGCGGGGATGAGCAGTTCTTC.

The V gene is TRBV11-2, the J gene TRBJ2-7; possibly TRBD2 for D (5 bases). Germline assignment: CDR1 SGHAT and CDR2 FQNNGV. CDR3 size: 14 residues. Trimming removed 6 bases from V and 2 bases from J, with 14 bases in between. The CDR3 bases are TGTGCCAGCAGTCCAATAGCGCTAACCTACGAGCAGTACTTC. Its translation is CASSPIALTYEQYF.

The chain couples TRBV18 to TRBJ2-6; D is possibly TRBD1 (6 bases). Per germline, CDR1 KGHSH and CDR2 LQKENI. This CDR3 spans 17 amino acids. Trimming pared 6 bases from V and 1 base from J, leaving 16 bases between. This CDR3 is CASSKQGSVSGANVLTF. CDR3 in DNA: TGTGCCAGCTCCAAACAGGGATCGGTTTCTGGGGCCAACGTCCTGACTTTC.

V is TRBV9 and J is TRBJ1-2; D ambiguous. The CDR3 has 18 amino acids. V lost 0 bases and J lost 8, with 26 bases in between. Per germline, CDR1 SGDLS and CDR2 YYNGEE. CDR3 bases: TGTGCCAGCAGCGTAGCTGGGAGCAGGAGCCCCGAGATGGTCGGCTACACCTTC. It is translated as CASSVAGSRSPEMVGYTF.

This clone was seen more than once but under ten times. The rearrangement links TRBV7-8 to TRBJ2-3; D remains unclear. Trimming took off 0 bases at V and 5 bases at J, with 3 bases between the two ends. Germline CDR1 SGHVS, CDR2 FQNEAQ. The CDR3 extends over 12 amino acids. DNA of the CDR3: TGTGCCAGCAGCTTAGCCCAAGATACGCAGTATTTT. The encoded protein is CASSLAQDTQYF.

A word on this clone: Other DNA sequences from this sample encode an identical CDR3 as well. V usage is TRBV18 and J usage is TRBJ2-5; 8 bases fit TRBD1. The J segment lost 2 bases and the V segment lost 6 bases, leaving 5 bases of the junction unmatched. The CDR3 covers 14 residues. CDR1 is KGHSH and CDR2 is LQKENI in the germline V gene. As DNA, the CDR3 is TGTGCCAGCTCGCTGGGACAGGAACAAGAGACCCAGTACTTC. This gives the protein CASSLGQEQETQYF. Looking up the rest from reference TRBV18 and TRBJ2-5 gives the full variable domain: NAGVMQNPRHLVRRRGQEARLRCSPMKGHSHVYWYRQLPEEGLKFMVYLQKENIIDESGMPKERFSAEFPKEGPSILRIQQVVRGDSAAYFCASSLGQEQETQYFGPGTRLLVL.

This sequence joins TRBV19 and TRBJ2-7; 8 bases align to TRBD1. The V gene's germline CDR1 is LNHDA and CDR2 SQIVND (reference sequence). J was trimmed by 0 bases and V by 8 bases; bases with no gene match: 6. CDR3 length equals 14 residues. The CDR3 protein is CASAQTGGSYEQYF. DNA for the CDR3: TGTGCCAGTGCCCAAACAGGGGGCTCCTACGAGCAGTACTTC.

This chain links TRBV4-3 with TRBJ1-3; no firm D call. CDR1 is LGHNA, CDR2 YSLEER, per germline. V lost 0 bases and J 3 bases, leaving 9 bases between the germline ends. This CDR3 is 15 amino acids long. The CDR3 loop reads CASSQEIAFGNTIYF. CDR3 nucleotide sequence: TGCGCCAGCAGCCAAGAGATCGCTTTTGGAAACACCATATATTTT.

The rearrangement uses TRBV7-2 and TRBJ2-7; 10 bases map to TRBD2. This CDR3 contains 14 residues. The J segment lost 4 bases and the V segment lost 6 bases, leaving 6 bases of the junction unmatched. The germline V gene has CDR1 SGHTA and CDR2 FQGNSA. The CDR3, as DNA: TGTGCCAGCAGACTTAGCGGGAGGTTTTACGAGCAGTACTTC. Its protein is CASRLSGRFYEQYF. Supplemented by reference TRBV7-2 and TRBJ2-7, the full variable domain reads GAGVSQSPSNKVTEKGKDVELRCDPISGHTALYWYRQSLGQGLEFLIYFQGNSAPDKSGLPSDRFSAERTGGSVSTLTIQRTQQEDSAVYLCASRLSGRFYEQYFGPGTRLTVT.

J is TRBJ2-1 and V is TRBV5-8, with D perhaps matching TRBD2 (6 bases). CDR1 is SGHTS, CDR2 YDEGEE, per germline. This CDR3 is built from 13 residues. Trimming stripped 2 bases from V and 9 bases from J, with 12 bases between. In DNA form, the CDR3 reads TGTGCCAGCAGCTTCTCGGGGGTAACTGAGCAGTTCTTC. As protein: CASSFSGVTEQFF. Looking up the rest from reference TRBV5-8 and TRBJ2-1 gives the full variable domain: EAGVTQSPTHLIKTRGQQATLRCSPISGHTSVYWYQQALGLGLQFLLWYDEGEERNRGNFPPRFSGRQFPNYSSELNVNALELEDSALYLCASSFSGVTEQFFGPGTRLTVL.

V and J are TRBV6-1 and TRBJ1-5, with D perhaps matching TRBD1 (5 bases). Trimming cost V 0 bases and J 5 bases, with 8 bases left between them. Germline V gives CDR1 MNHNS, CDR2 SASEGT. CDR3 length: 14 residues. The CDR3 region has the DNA TGTGCCAGCAGTGAAGCAGGGGTCTATCAGCCCCAGCATTTT. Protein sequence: CASSEAGVYQPQHF.

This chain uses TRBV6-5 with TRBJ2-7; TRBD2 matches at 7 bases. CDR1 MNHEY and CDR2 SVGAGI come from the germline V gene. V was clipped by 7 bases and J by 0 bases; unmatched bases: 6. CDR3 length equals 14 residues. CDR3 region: CASTAAGSSYEQYF. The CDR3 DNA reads TGTGCCAGCACGGCAGCGGGGAGCTCCTACGAGCAGTACTTC.

The CDR3 reads CASSTSGTGPTEAFF. The CDR3 bases are TGTGCCAGCAGTACCTCCGGGACAGGGCCAACTGAAGCTTTCTTT. This sequence joins TRBV28 and TRBJ1-1; TRBD1 matches at 9 bases. V gave up 5 bases and J gave up 5 bases; unmatched junction bases: 9. The germline V gene encodes CDR1 MDHEN and CDR2 SYDVKM. CDR3 length equals 15 residues. The full variable domain, its missing parts supplied by reference TRBV28 and TRBJ1-1, is DVKVTQSSRYLVKRTGEKVFLECVQDMDHENMFWYRQDPGLGLRLIYFSYDVKMKEKGDIPEGYSVSREKKERFSLILESASTNQTSMYLCASSTSGTGPTEAFFGQGTRLTVV.

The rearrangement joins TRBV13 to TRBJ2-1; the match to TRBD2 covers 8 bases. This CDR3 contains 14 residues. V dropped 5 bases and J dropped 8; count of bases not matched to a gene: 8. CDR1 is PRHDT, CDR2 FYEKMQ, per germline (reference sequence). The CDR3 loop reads CASSRGGFEDEQFF. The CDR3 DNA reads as TGTGCCAGCAGCCGCGGGGGGTTTGAGGATGAGCAGTTCTTC.

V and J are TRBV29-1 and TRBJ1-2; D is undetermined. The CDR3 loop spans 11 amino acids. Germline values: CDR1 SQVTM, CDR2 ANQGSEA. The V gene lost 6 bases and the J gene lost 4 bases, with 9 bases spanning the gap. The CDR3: CSVHQSYGYTF. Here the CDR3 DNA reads TGCAGCGTACACCAATCCTATGGCTACACCTTC.

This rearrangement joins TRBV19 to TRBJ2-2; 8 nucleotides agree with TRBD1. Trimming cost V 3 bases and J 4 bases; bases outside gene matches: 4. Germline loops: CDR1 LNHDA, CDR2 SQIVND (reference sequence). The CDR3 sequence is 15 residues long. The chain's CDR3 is CASSMDRVVTGELFF. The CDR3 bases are TGTGCCAGTAGTATGGACAGGGTGGTCACCGGGGAGCTGTTTTTT.